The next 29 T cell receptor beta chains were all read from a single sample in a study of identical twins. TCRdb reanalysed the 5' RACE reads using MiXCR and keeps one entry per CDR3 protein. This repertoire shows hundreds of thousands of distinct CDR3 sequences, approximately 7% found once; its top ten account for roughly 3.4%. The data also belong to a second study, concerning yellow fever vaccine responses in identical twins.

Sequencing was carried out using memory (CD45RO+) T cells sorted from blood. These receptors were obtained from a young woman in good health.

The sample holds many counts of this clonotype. Here the CDR3 DNA reads TGTGCCAGCAGAACCGACAGGGCCACCGGGGAGCTGTTTTTT. Residues: CASRTDRATGELFF. The rearrangement links TRBV9 to TRBJ2-2; 7 bases fit TRBD1. The CDR3 sequence is 14 residues long. The trim removed 5 bases at V and 4 bases at J, leaving 5 bases unmatched. Germline V gene sequence: CDR1 SGDLS, CDR2 YYNGEE.

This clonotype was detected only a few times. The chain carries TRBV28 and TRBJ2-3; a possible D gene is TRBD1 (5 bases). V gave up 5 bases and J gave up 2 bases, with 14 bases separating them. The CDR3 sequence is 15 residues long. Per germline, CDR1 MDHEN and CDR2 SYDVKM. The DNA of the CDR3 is TGTGCCAGCAGTACAAGACAGACAATCACAGATACGCAGTATTTT. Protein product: CASSTRQTITDTQYF.

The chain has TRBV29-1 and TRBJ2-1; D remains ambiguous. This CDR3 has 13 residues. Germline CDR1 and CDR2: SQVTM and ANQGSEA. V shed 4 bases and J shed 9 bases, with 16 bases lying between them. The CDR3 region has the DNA TGCAGCGTTGCTCATCCGAGTATCAGTGAGCAGTTCTTC. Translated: CSVAHPSISEQFF.

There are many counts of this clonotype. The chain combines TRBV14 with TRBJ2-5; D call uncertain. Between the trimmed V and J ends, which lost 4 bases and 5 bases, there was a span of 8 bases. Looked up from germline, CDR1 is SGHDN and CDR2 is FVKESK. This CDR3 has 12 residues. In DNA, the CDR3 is TGTGCCAGCAGCCGAAAGAGGGAGACCCAGTACTTC. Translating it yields CASSRKRETQYF.

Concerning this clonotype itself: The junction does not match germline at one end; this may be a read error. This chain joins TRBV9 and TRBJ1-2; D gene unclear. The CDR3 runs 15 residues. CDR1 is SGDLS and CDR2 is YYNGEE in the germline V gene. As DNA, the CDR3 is TGTGCCAGCAGTGTAGGTGGAGGGAACAACTATGGCTACACCTTC. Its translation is CASSVGGGNNYGYTF.

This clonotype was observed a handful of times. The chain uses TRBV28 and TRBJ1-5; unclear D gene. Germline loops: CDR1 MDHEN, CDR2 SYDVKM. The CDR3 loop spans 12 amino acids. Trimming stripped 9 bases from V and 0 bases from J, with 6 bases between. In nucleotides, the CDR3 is TGTGCCAGTCGGGCTAGCAATCAGCCCCAGCATTTT. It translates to CASRASNQPQHF.

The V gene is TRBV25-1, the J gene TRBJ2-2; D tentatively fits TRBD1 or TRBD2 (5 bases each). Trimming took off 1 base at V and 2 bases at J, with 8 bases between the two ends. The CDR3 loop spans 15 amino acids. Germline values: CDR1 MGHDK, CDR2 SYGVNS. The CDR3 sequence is CASSESGTNTGELFF. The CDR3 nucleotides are TGTGCCAGCAGTGAATCCGGGACCAACACCGGGGAGCTGTTTTTT. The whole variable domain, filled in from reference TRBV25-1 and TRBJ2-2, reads EADIYQTPRYLVIGTGKKITLECSQTMGHDKMYWYQQDPGMELHLIHYSYGVNSTEKGDLSSESTVSRIRTEHFPLTLESARPSHTSQYLCASSESGTNTGELFFGEGSRLTVL.

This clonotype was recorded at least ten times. CDR3 residues: CASSLEGGVGNNEQFF. The CDR3 DNA is TGTGCCAGCAGCTTGGAAGGCGGTGTTGGCAACAATGAGCAGTTCTTC. V is TRBV11-2 and J is TRBJ2-1; D is unclear. CDR3 size: 16 residues. The germline CDR1 and CDR2 sequences are SGHAT and FQNNGV. V dropped 3 bases and J dropped 5 bases, with 17 bases sitting between them.

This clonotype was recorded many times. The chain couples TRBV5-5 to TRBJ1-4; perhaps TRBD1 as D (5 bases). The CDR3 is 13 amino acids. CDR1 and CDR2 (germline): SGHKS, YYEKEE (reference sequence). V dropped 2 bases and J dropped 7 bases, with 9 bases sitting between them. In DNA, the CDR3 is TGTGCCAGCAGCTTACCGACAGCTGAAAAACTGTTTTTT. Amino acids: CASSLPTAEKLFF.

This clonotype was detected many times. The CDR3 DNA follows: TGCAGTGCTAGAGATCTCGCGGCGGGGGACGAGCAGTACTTC. This gives the protein CSARDLAAGDEQYF. The J gene is TRBJ2-7, the V gene TRBV20-1, with 7 positions matching TRBD2. V dropped 0 bases and J dropped 5; count of bases not matched to a gene: 7. Per germline, CDR1 DFQATT and CDR2 SNEGSKA (reference sequence). The CDR3 loop spans 14 amino acids.

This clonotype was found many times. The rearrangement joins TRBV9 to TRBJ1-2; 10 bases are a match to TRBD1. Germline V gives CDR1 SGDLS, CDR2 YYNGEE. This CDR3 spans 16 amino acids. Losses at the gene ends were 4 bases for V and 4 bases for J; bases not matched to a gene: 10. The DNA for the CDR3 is TGTGCCAGCAGCACCTCGACAGGGGGCTCGATCTATGGCTACACCTTC. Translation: CASSTSTGGSIYGYTF.

CDR3 DNA sequence: TGCAGTGCGCCGATCGAAGGAAACTATGGCTACACCTTC. Its protein is CSAPIEGNYGYTF. The V and J genes are TRBV20-1 and TRBJ1-2; D gene uncertain. This CDR3 contains 13 residues. With 6 bases removed from V and 2 bases from J, the gap between germline ends came to 13 bases. Per the germline V gene, CDR1 is DFQATT and CDR2 is SNEGSKA (reference sequence).

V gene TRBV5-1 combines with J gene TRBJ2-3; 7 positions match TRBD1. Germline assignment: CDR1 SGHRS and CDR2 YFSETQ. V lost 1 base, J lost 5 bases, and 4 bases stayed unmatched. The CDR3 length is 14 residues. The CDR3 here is CASSLTGVVDTQYF. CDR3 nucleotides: TGCGCCAGCAGCTTGACAGGGGTGGTAGATACGCAGTATTTT.

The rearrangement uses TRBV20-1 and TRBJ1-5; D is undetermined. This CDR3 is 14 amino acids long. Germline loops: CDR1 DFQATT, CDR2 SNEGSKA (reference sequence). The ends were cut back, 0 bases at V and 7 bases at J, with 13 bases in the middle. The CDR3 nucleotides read TGCAGTGCTAGAGATACGGGCGGGAGCCAGCCCCAGCATTTT. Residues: CSARDTGGSQPQHF.

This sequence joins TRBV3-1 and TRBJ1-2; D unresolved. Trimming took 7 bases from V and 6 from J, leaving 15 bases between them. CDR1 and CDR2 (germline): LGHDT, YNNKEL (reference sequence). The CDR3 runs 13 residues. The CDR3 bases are TGTGCCAGCACAAAGAGGCTCGCGGATGGCTACACCTTC. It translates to CASTKRLADGYTF.

The CDR3 region is CSSYGGVRETQYF. In nucleotides, the CDR3 is TGCAGTTCATATGGGGGGGTGAGAGAGACCCAGTACTTC. The chain recombines TRBV20-1 with TRBJ2-5; TRBD2 aligns across 7 bases. There are 13 residues in the CDR3. V lost 8 bases and J lost 4; bases outside the gene matches: 10. Germline V gene lookup returns CDR1 DFQATT and CDR2 SNEGSKA (reference sequence).

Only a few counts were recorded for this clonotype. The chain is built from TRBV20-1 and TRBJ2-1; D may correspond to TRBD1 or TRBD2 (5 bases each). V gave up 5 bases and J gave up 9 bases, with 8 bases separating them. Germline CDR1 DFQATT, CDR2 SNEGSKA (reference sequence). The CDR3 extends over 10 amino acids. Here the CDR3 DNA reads TGCAGTGCTCCCGGGACTGAGCAGTTCTTC. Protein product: CSAPGTEQFF.

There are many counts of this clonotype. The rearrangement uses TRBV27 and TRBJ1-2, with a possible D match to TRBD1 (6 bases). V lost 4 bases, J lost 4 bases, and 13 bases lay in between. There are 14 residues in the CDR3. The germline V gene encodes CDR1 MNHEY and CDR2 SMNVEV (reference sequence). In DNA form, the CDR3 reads TGTGCCAGCAGTTCTTCAGGGGCCGGCTATGGCTACACCTTC. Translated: CASSSSGAGYGYTF.

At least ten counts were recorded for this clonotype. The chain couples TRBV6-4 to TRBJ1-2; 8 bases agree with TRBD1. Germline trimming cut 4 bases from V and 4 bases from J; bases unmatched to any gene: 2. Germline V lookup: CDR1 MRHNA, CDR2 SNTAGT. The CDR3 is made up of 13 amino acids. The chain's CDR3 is CASSAGQGYGYTF. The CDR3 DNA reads TGTGCCAGCAGTGCCGGACAGGGCTATGGCTACACCTTC.

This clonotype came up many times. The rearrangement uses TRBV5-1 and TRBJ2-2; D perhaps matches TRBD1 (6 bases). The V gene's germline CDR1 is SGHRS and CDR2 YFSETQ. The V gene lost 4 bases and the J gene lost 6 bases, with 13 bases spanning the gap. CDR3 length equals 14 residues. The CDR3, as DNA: TGCGCCAGCAGCGACAGGAATGTGGCCGGGGAGCTGTTTTTT. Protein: CASSDRNVAGELFF.

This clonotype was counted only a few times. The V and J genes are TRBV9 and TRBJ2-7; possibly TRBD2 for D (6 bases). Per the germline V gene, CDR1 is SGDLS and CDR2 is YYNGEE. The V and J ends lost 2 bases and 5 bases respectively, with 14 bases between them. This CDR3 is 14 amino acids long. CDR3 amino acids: CASSVWQGGNEQYF. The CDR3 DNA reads TGTGCCAGCAGCGTTTGGCAGGGAGGTAACGAGCAGTACTTC.

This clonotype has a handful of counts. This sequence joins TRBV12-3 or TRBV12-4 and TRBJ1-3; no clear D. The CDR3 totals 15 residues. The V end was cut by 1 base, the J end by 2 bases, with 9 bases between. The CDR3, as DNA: TGTGCCAGCAGTTTAGGTCCCAGCGCTGGAAACACCATATATTTT. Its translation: CASSLGPSAGNTIYF.

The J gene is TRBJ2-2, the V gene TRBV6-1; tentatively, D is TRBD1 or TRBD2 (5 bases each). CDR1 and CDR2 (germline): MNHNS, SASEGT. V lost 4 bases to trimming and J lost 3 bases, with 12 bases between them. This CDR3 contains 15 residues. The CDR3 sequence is CASSGRGRDTGELFF. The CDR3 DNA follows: TGTGCCAGCAGTGGTAGGGGACGGGACACCGGGGAGCTGTTTTTT.

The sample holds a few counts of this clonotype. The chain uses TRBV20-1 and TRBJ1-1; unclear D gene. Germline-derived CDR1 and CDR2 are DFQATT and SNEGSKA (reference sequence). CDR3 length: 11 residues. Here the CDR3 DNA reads TGCAGAGGATTAAAGAACACTGAAGCTTTCTTT. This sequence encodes CRGLKNTEAFF.

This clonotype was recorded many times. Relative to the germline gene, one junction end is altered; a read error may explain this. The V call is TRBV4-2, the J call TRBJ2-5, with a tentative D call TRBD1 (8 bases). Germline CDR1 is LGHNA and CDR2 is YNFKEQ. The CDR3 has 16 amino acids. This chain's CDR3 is CASSQATGGDQETQYF. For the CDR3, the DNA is TGTGCCAGCAGCCAGGCAACAGGGGGGGACCAGGAGACCCAGTACTTC.

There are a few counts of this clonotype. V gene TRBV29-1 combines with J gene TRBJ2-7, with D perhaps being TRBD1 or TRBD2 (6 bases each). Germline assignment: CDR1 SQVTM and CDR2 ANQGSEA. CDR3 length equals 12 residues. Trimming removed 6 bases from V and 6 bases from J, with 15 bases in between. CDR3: CSVGHGGGEQYF. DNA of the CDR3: TGCAGCGTGGGACACGGAGGGGGCGAGCAGTACTTC.

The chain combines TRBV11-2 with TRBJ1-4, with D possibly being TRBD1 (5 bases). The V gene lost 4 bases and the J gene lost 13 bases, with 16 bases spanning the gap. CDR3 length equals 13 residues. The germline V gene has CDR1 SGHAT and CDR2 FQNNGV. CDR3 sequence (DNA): TGTGCCAGCAGCTCCTCGGACGGCGACAGACTGTTTTTT. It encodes CASSSSDGDRLFF.

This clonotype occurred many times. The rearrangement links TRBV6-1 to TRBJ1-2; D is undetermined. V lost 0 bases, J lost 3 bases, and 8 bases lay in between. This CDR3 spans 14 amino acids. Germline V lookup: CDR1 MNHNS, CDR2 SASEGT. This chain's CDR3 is CASSEATAYYGYTF. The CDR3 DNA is TGTGCCAGCAGTGAAGCAACGGCATACTATGGCTACACCTTC.

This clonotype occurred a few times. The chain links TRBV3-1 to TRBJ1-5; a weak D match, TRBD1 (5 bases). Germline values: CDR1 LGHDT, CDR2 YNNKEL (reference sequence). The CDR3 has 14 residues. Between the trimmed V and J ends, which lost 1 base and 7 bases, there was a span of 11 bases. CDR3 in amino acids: CASSQGSRDQPQHF. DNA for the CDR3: TGTGCCAGCAGCCAAGGGTCTAGGGACCAGCCCCAGCATTTT.